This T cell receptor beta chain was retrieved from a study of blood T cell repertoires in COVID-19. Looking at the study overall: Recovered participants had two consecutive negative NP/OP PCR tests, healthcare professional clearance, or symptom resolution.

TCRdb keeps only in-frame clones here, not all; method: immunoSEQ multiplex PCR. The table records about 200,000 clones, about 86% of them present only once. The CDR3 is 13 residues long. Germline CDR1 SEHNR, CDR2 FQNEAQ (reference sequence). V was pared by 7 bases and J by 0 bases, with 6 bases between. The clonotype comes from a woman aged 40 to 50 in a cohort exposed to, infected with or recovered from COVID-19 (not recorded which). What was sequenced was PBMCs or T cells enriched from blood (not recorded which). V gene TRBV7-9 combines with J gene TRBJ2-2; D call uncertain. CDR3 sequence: CASILANTGELFF. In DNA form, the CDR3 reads TGTGCCAGCATCCTAGCGAACACCGGGGAGCTGTTTTTT.